This TCR beta chain was captured by sequencing in a study of blood T cell repertoires in COVID-19 (dated by TCRdb to 2020 to 2021). About the full investigation: Samples covering the acute and convalescent phases of COVID-19 were provided by collaborators in the United States, Italy and Spain. HLA class I and class II types, where available, came from metadata supplied by the sample provider rather than from assay-based typing. The material from the prospective study consisted of cDNA or gDNA derived from T cells, B-cell-depleted T cells, or PBMCs. The sample metadata nearly always contained a de-identified subject ID, COVID-19 status, age in years and sex. The repertoires were made available in a free public database intended to serve as a resource for research on the immune response to SARS-CoV-2. Samples came from the ongoing ImmuneRACE study (first 160 participants) plus 1,254 subjects from 6 global collaborators. Subjects who had been exposed to COVID-19, were actively infected with it, or had recovered from it provided the deeply sampled blood TCRbeta repertoires that made up the dataset. The full study reports these points: Clinical and demographic metadata were provided uncurated, with the amount varying by source and participant.

The CDR3 measures 15 amino acids from cysteine to phenylalanine. The kept DNA is CDR3 alone, 45 bases in frame from the first base. From a lookup of the germline V gene, CDR1 and CDR2 are SNHLY and FYNNEI. Cut back by 6 bases and 0 bases, the V and J ends lie 12 bases apart. As to this clone: Its antigen is still unknown. Base qualities are not recorded, but no much larger clone differs from it by a single base.

Participants in the prospective study were enrolled through a virtual design, were aged roughly 18 to 100 years, and lived in roughly 24 United States geographic areas. In the prospective study, participants were assigned to cohorts based on the clinical history participants reported in a screening survey and a study questionnaire. For ImmuneRACE Cohort 3, a participant was defined as recovered based on two consecutive negative NP/OP PCR tests, clearance by a healthcare professional, or resolution of symptoms. Mobile phlebotomists in the prospective study collected whole blood, serum and a nasopharyngeal or oropharyngeal swab from every participant. Additional blood draws and questionnaires over a 2-month period could optionally be provided by prospective study participants. Before DNA extraction, blood samples from the prospective study were shipped at room temperature or frozen. TCRbeta CDR3 regions were amplified from genomic DNA by means of the immunoSEQ Assay, a bias-controlled multiplex PCR. Regarding the original processing steps: The number of nucleated cells in each sample was estimated from the amplification of reference gene primers within the assay. To quantify the absolute abundance of each unique TCRbeta CDR3 rearrangement, sequence reads were collapsed and filtered. For each sample, productive Simpson clonality was calculated as the square root of Simpson's diversity index across productive rearrangements. TCRdb holds this immuneACCESS table with in-frame rearrangements only. Some clones are missing; in checked studies, unresolved V genes explain under half, and the rest has no known cause. For V, J and clone size, that table is used; D and trimming come from the DNA. The sample table lists under 250,000 clones, around 86% of them with a count of one. Less than 2% of the sample is held by the ten biggest clonotypes.

The chain was built from TRBV2 and TRBJ1-3, with the D gene too uncertain to name. Input material: PBMCs or T cells enriched from blood (not recorded which). The TCR sequence derives from a man aged 40-49 years who had recovered from COVID-19. Here the CDR3 is given as CASRIQTLSGNTIYF. At the DNA level, the sequence is TGTGCCAGCAGGATACAGACACTCTCTGGAAACACCATATATTTT.